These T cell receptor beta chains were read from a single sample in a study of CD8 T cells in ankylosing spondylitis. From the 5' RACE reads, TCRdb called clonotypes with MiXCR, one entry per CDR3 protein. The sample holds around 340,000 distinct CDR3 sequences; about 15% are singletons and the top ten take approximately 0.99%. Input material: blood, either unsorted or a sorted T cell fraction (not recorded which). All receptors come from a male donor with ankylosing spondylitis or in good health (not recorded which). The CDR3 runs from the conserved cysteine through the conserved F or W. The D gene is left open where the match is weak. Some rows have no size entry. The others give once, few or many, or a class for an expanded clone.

cdr3_nt: TGTGCCAGCAGCCAACAGGGGCTGGGGGCTTTCTTT; cdr3_aa: CASSQQGLGAFF; j_call: TRBJ1-1; d_call: TRBD1; v_call: TRBV12-3/TRBV12-4; clone_size: -
cdr3_nt: TGTGCCAGCAGGCGACAGGGGGCGCCGACCGGGGAGCTGTTTTTT; cdr3_aa: CASRRQGAPTGELFF; j_call: TRBJ2-2; d_call: TRBD1; v_call: TRBV12-3/TRBV12-4; clone_size: many
cdr3_nt: TGTGCCAGCAGCGTTGGACGGTCGAACACTGAAGCTTTCTTT; cdr3_aa: CASSVGRSNTEAFF; j_call: TRBJ1-1; d_call: -; v_call: TRBV2; clone_size: -
cdr3_nt: TGCAGTGCTCCTAGCGGGGGGAACACAGATACGCAGTATTTT; cdr3_aa: CSAPSGGNTDTQYF; j_call: TRBJ2-3; d_call: TRBD2; v_call: TRBV20-1; clone_size: -
cdr3_nt: TGCGCCAGCAGCCAACCTGGAACCTACTACAATGAGCAGTTCTTC; cdr3_aa: CASSQPGTYYNEQFF; j_call: TRBJ2-1; d_call: -; v_call: TRBV4-1; clone_size: -
cdr3_nt: TGCAGTGCTACCGGGACAGACAATCAGCCCCAGCATTTT; cdr3_aa: CSATGTDNQPQHF; j_call: TRBJ1-5; d_call: TRBD1; v_call: TRBV20-1; clone_size: -
cdr3_nt: TGTGCCAGCAGCTGGTGGGCAGACGCCTACGAGCAGTACTTC; cdr3_aa: CASSWWADAYEQYF; j_call: TRBJ2-7; d_call: -; v_call: TRBV5-5; clone_size: -
cdr3_nt: TGCAGTGCTAGAGATCCGTCACCGAAATGGGAGACCCAGTACTTC; cdr3_aa: CSARDPSPKWETQYF; j_call: TRBJ2-5; d_call: -; v_call: TRBV20-1; clone_size: few
cdr3_nt: TGTGCCAGCAGCTTAAGACCGAGCTCCTACAATGAGCAGTTCTTC; cdr3_aa: CASSLRPSSYNEQFF; j_call: TRBJ2-1; d_call: -; v_call: TRBV11-3; clone_size: few
cdr3_nt: TGCAGTTCTAGGGGGGGGGCCGCCTACAATGAGCAGTTCTTC; cdr3_aa: CSSRGGAAYNEQFF; j_call: TRBJ2-1; d_call: -; v_call: TRBV20-1; clone_size: -
cdr3_nt: TGCGCCAGCAGCTCGCTTCTCGGGACGGACACTGAAGCTTTCTTT; cdr3_aa: CASSSLLGTDTEAFF; j_call: TRBJ1-1; d_call: -; v_call: TRBV5-1; clone_size: few
cdr3_nt: TGCGCCAGCAGCAACACAGGGACTAGCAGAATCTACGAGCAGTACTTC; cdr3_aa: CASSNTGTSRIYEQYF; j_call: TRBJ2-7; d_call: TRBD2; v_call: TRBV5-1; clone_size: -
cdr3_nt: TGTGCCAGCAGTGAAGGGCCAGGGAGGACCCAGTACTTC; cdr3_aa: CASSEGPGRTQYF; j_call: TRBJ2-5; d_call: -; v_call: TRBV6-1; clone_size: many
cdr3_nt: TGTGCCAGCAGTTTATCGGGGATAGGCGTCTATGGCTACACCTTC; cdr3_aa: CASSLSGIGVYGYTF; j_call: TRBJ1-2; d_call: -; v_call: TRBV27; clone_size: -
cdr3_nt: TGCGCCAGCAGCTTGACACAATCCAGCTACGAGCAGTACTTC; cdr3_aa: CASSLTQSSYEQYF; j_call: TRBJ2-7; d_call: -; v_call: TRBV5-1; clone_size: few
cdr3_nt: TGTGCCAGCAGCGCACAGGGCGGGGAGCTGTTTTTT; cdr3_aa: CASSAQGGELFF; j_call: TRBJ2-2; d_call: -; v_call: TRBV7-7; clone_size: few
cdr3_nt: TGCGCCAGCAGGGACAGGGAGACCGGGGAGCTGTTTTTT; cdr3_aa: CASRDRETGELFF; j_call: TRBJ2-2; d_call: TRBD1; v_call: TRBV5-1; clone_size: -
cdr3_nt: TGCAGTGCTCCCTTTGGTAGCTTATCCTACAATGAGCAGTTCTTC; cdr3_aa: CSAPFGSLSYNEQFF; j_call: TRBJ2-1; d_call: -; v_call: TRBV20-1; clone_size: few
cdr3_nt: TGCGCCAGCAGCGAAAGACAGGTCTCCGGGGAGCTGTTTTTT; cdr3_aa: CASSERQVSGELFF; j_call: TRBJ2-2; d_call: -; v_call: TRBV5-1; clone_size: many
cdr3_nt: TGTGCCAGCAGTCCTTCATGGGGGGACACTGAAGCTTTCTTT; cdr3_aa: CASSPSWGDTEAFF; j_call: TRBJ1-1; d_call: -; v_call: TRBV12-3/TRBV12-4; clone_size: few
cdr3_nt: TGCGCCAGCAGCTCGGACAGGGAGGCGGCTACGCAGTATTTT; cdr3_aa: CASSSDREAATQYF; j_call: TRBJ2-3; d_call: TRBD1; v_call: TRBV5-1; clone_size: -
cdr3_nt: TGCGCCAGCAGCTTGCGGGGACAGGGGAGCCACAACGCTTTCTTT; cdr3_aa: CASSLRGQGSHNAFF; j_call: TRBJ1-1; d_call: TRBD1; v_call: TRBV5-1; clone_size: few
cdr3_nt: TGCAGTGCTGTCACTAGCGGGAGGTCAGATACGCAGTATTTT; cdr3_aa: CSAVTSGRSDTQYF; j_call: TRBJ2-3; d_call: TRBD2; v_call: TRBV20-1; clone_size: few